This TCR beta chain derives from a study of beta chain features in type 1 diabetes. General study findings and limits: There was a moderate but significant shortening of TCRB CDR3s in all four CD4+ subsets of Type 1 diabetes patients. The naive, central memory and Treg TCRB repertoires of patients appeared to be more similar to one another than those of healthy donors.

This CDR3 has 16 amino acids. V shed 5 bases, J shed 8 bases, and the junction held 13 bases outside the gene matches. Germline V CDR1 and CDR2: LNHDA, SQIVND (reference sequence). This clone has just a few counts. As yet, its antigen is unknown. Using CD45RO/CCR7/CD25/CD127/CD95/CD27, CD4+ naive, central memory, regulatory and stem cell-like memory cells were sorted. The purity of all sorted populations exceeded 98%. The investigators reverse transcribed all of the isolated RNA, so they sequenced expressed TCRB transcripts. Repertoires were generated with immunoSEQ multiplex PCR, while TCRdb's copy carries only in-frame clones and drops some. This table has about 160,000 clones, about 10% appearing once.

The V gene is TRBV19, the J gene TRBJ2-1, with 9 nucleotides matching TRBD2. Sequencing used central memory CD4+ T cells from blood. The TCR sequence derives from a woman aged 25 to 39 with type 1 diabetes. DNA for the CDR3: TGTGCCAGTAGTTTGACTAGCGGTGGGGGGCTTGATGAGCAGTTCTTC. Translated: CASSLTSGGGLDEQFF.